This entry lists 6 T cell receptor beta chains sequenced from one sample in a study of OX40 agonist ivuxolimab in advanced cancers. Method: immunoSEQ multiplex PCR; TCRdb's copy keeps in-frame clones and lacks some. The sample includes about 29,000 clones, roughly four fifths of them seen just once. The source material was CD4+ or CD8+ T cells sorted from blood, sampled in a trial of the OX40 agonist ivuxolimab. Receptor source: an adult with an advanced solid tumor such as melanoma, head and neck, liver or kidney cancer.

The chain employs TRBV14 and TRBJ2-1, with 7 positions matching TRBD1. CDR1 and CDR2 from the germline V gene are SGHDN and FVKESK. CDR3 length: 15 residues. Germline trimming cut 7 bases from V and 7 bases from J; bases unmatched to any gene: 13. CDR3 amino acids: CASKVSGGWWNEQFF. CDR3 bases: TGTGCCAGCAAAGTATCAGGGGGATGGTGGAATGAGCAGTTCTTC.

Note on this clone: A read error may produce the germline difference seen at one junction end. The CDR3 protein is CASSFLGQGNSGELFF. Here the CDR3 DNA reads TGTGCCAGCAGTTTCCTTGGACAGGGGAACTCCGGGGAGCTGTTTTTT. The rearrangement links TRBV11-3 to TRBJ2-2; TRBD1 agrees at 9 bases. CDR3 length equals 16 residues. Germline lookup yields CDR1 SGHNT and CDR2 YENEEA.

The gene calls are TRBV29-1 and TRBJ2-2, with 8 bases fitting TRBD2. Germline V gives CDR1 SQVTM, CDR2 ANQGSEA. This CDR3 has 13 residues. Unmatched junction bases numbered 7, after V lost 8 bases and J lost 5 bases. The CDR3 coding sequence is TGCAGCTCCGTTAGCGGGACAACCGGGGAGCTGTTTTTT. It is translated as CSSVSGTTGELFF.

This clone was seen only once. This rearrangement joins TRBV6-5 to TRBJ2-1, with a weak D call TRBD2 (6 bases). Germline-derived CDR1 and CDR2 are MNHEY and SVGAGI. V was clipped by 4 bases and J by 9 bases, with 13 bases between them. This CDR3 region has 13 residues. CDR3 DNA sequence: TGTGCCAGCAGTTCGGCTAGCGTCGGTGAGCAGTTCTTC. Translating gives CASSSASVGEQFF.

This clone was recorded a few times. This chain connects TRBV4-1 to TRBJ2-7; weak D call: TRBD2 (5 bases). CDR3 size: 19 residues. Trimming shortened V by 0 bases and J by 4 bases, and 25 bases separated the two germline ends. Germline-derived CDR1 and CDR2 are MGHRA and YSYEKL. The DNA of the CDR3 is TGCGCCAGCAGCCAAGAACCTTTAGCGTGGACCAGGTCGGTTTACGAGCAGTACTTC. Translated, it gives CASSQEPLAWTRSVYEQYF.

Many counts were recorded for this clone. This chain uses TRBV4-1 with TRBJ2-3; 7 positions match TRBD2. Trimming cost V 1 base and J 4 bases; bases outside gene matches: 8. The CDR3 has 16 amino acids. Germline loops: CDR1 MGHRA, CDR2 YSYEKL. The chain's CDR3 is CASSQGLAGDSDTQYF. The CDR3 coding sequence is TGCGCCAGCAGCCAAGGTTTGGCGGGAGATTCAGATACGCAGTATTTT.